This TCR beta chain was recovered during a study of Ad26.COV2.S vaccination and SARS-CoV-2 variants. Study findings and constraints: From the TCR breadth and depth analyses, total T cell responses may have been underestimated. Whether participants received vaccine or placebo, their non-spike TCR breadth was similar.

V was pared by 2 bases and J by 0 bases, with 1 base between. CDR1 is GTSNPN, CDR2 SVGIG, per germline (reference sequence). This CDR3 has 11 amino acids. A note on this clone: Its specificity is unknown.

TCRdb's copy holds only in-frame clones and misses some; the assay was immunoSEQ multiplex PCR. The data show about 180,000 clones, 87% seen once. The origin of this receptor is a human donor who had recovered from COVID-19. This sample comprised peripheral blood, obtained after recovery from COVID-19. The rearrangement joins TRBV30 to TRBJ1-1; no clear D gene. CDR3 DNA sequence: TGTGCCTGGAGTTTGAACACTGAAGCTTTCTTT. Amino acid sequence: CAWSLNTEAFF.